This T cell receptor beta chain was recorded in a study of shared clonotypes between healthy human individuals. Method: immunoSEQ multiplex PCR; TCRdb's copy keeps in-frame clones and lacks some. Of 2 million to 2.5 million clones listed, approximately 90% are singletons. This TCR came from a man younger than 35 in good health. Some clones in this sample may be carry-over from other donors' samples. The sample taken for sequencing was naive CD4+ T cells from PBMCs. Subset denoted: CD45RA+ positively selected.

The CDR3 nucleotides read TGTGCCAGCTCACCATCGCGGATAGCGGGAGCGGGTAATGAGCAGTTCTTC. Its translation is CASSPSRIAGAGNEQFF. This chain connects TRBV18 to TRBJ2-1, with 9 bases that match TRBD2. The CDR3 runs to 17 residues. The germline V gene has CDR1 KGHSH and CDR2 LQKENI. The J segment lost 7 bases and the V segment lost 2 bases, leaving 12 bases of the junction unmatched.